The clone carrying this TCR beta chain was seen ten or more times. Antigen specificity is unknown. The sample is drawn from a study of T cells in Graves' hyperthyroidism and ophthalmopathy. Patients aged 18 to 65 had newly diagnosed hyperthyroidism of under 2 months' duration. Uncontrolled infection, other autoimmune disease, pregnancy or lactation barred patients from enrollment. RNA transcripts provided the source from which TCR beta CDR3 regions were amplified. HTBI primers were employed in a first-round RT-PCR of the TCR CDR3. Each CDR3 protein is one row after TCRdb ran MiXCR on the multiplex PCR reads. The sample carries some 460,000 distinct CDR3 sequences, approximately 15% recorded once. The study's findings and limits: Blood samples included most of the expanded thyroid clonotypes exceeding 0.001. Researchers report that a 13 V-J model separated ophthalmopathy from stable hyperthyroidism.

CDR3 size: 15 residues. Trimming removed 5 bases at V and 2 bases at J, with 15 bases between. Per the germline V gene, CDR1 is SNHLY and CDR2 is FYNNEI. This clonotype originated in a woman aged 18 to 35 with Graves' hyperthyroidism. The rearrangement uses TRBV2 and TRBJ2-5; D is possibly TRBD1 (6 bases). The specimen sequenced was blood. Here the CDR3 reads CASSYITGQQETQYF. The CDR3 nucleotides are TGTGCCAGCAGTTATATAACTGGACAGCAAGAGACCCAGTACTTC.